Listed below are T cell receptor beta chains from one sample, sequenced in a study of OX40 agonist ivuxolimab in advanced cancers. The table came from immunoSEQ multiplex PCR; TCRdb's copy has only in-frame clones and leaves some out. The sample carries 56,000 or so clones, over 75% recorded once. Sequenced here: CD4+ or CD8+ T cells sorted from blood, sampled in a trial of the OX40 agonist ivuxolimab. The source of these receptors is an adult with an advanced solid tumor such as melanoma, head and neck, liver or kidney cancer. CDR3s include the opening cysteine and the closing phenylalanine or tryptophan. The order of the fields is V gene, D gene, J gene, clone size, CDR3 DNA, CDR3 protein. D genes are given only for firm matches. A row's size may be missing; if present it is once, few, many or a size class.

>TRBV11-2|.|TRBJ1-1|.
TGTGCCAGCAGCTTAGCAGGCACTGAAGCTTTCTTT
CASSLAGTEAFF
>TRBV18|.|TRBJ2-1|.
TGTGCCAGCTCACTAAGACAGGAACCTTCCTACAATGAGCAGTTCTTC
CASSLRQEPSYNEQFF
>TRBV28|.|TRBJ1-2|.
TGTGCCAGCAGTTCTCCAACAGGAGACTATGGCTACACCTTC
CASSSPTGDYGYTF
>TRBV4-1|TRBD1|TRBJ1-2|once
TGCGCCAGCAGCCCCCGGGACAGGGGAGATGGCTACACCTTC
CASSPRDRGDGYTF
>TRBV7-2|TRBD1|TRBJ1-2|.
TGTGCCAGCAGCTCGACAGGGGTTCCCGGCTACACCTTC
CASSSTGVPGYTF
>TRBV15|.|TRBJ1-4|.
TGTGCCACCAGCAGAGATCCGCGGAGCGAAAAACTGTTTTTT
CATSRDPRSEKLFF
>TRBV5-4|.|TRBJ2-5|few
TGTGCCAGCAGCTTGGAAGGGAGTCGGGGAGAGACCCAGTACTTC
CASSLEGSRGETQYF
>TRBV12-5|.|TRBJ2-5|.
TGTGCTAGTGGTTTGGTTCACAGTCAAGAGACCCAGTACTTC
CASGLVHSQETQYF
>TRBV4-1|.|TRBJ1-5|.
TGCGCCAGCAGCCAAGACGGCAGCGGTGGCAATCAGCCCCAGCATTTT
CASSQDGSGGNQPQHF
>TRBV7-9|TRBD1|TRBJ1-2|once
TGTGCCAGCACCTTGGGACAGGGGTTAACTAACTATGGCTACACCTTC
CASTLGQGLTNYGYTF
>TRBV28|TRBD1|TRBJ1-6|.
TGTGCCAGCAGTCCTCCGGGACAGGGATTCAATTCACCCCTCCACTTT
CASSPPGQGFNSPLHF
>TRBV28|.|TRBJ1-1|.
TGTGCCAGCAGTTCGGGCGGCCGGCGGGACACTGAAGCTTTCTTT
CASSSGGRRDTEAFF
>TRBV19|TRBD1|TRBJ1-1|.
TGTGCCAGTAGTCTAGGGGGCCGGACTGAAGCTTTCTTT
CASSLGGRTEAFF
>TRBV9|.|TRBJ2-5|.
TGTGCCAGCAGCGTAGAAGGGGGCCAAGAGACCCAGTACTTC
CASSVEGGQETQYF
>TRBV7-8|.|TRBJ1-5|.
TGTGCCAGCAGCTCACAGGGTGATCAGCCCCAGCATTTT
CASSSQGDQPQHF
>TRBV10-3|TRBD2|TRBJ2-3|.
TGTGCCATCGCCGGGGGGGGTCCAGATACGCAGTATTTT
CAIAGGGPDTQYF
>TRBV5-8|TRBD2|TRBJ2-1|.
TGTGCCAGCAGCTTGGCTAGCGGGGTCGGAGGCTATGAGCAGTTCTTC
CASSLASGVGGYEQFF
>TRBV7-7|TRBD1|TRBJ1-4|.
TGTGCTAGCAGCCTCGGACCGGGACAGGGGGAAAAACTGTTTTTT
CASSLGPGQGEKLFF
>TRBV19|.|TRBJ1-2|.
TGTGCCACCCCCCCGTTAGGCTACACCTTC
CATPPLGYTF
>TRBV2|TRBD2|TRBJ2-1|.
TGTGCCAGCCGACTAGCGGGGGGGCCCATGAATGAGCAGTTCTTC
CASRLAGGPMNEQFF
>TRBV5-5|.|TRBJ2-1|.
TGTGCCAGCAGCTTGGGGAACAATGAGCAGTTCTTC
CASSLGNNEQFF
>TRBV6-1|TRBD1|TRBJ1-5|.
TGTGCCAGCAGTGAGAATGGACAGGGGAGAAATCAGCCCCAGCATTTT
CASSENGQGRNQPQHF
>TRBV19|.|TRBJ1-2|.
TGTGCCAGTAGTCCCCTCGGGGATGGCTACACCTTC
CASSPLGDGYTF
>TRBV7-7|TRBD2|TRBJ2-5|.
TGTGCTAGCAGCCGAGGGACTAGCGGACAGACCCAGTACTTC
CASSRGTSGQTQYF
>TRBV5-5|TRBD1|TRBJ2-7|.
TGTGCCAGCAGCTTGAATGGACAGGGGGTCTACGAGCAGTACTTC
CASSLNGQGVYEQYF
>TRBV4-1|.|TRBJ1-4|few
TGCGCCAGCAGCCAAGATCAGGGCCCTAATGAAAAACTGTTTTTT
CASSQDQGPNEKLFF
>TRBV7-2|TRBD1|TRBJ2-3|.
TGTGCCAGCAGCCCGGGACAGAAAAGCACAGATACGCAGTATTTT
CASSPGQKSTDTQYF
>TRBV27|TRBD2|TRBJ2-7|.
TGTGCCAGCAGTCAACGGACTAGCGGCTACTACGAGCAGTACTTC
CASSQRTSGYYEQYF
>TRBV29-1|TRBD1|TRBJ2-2|.
TGCAGCGCGGGACAGGGGGACACCGGGGAGCTGTTTTTT
CSAGQGDTGELFF
>TRBV27|.|TRBJ2-1|.
TGTGCCAGCAGTCCCAAGGGCTACAATGAGCAGTTCTTC
CASSPKGYNEQFF
>TRBV5-1|.|TRBJ2-2|.
TGCGCCAGCAGCTTGGATAACACCGGGGAGCTGTTTTTT
CASSLDNTGELFF
>TRBV7-2|.|TRBJ2-5|.
TGTGCCAGCAGCCCTGGTAGTTCGGGGCGCCTTCAAGAGACCCAGTACTTC
CASSPGSSGRLQETQYF
>TRBV18|.|TRBJ2-5|.
TGTGCCAGCTCACCCATACAGGACGAGACCCAGTACTTC
CASSPIQDETQYF
>TRBV2|.|TRBJ1-5|.
TGTGCCAGCAAAGGCAGGGCCCGATTTCAGCCCCAGCATTTT
CASKGRARFQPQHF
>TRBV18|TRBD1|TRBJ1-1|few
TGTGCCAGCTCACCAAGGACAGGGGGCACTGAAGCTTTCTTT
CASSPRTGGTEAFF
>TRBV6-6|TRBD1|TRBJ1-3|.
TGTGCCAGCAGACCGACAGGGTCTGGAAACACCATATATTTT
CASRPTGSGNTIYF
>TRBV29-1|TRBD1|TRBJ1-2|.
TGCAGCCTCCGGGACAGAAACTATGGCTACACCTTC
CSLRDRNYGYTF
>TRBV15|.|TRBJ2-7|.
TGTGCCACCAGCAGAGATGGGCAGACCTACGAGCAGTACTTC
CATSRDGQTYEQYF
>TRBV11-2|TRBD2|TRBJ2-7|.
TGTGCCAGCAGCTTCAGGCGGGGGGCCTACGAGCAGTACTTC
CASSFRRGAYEQYF
>TRBV4-1|.|TRBJ1-3|.
TGCGCCAGCAGCCAAGTCCCCGGTCTGCAGGGGCCTGGAAACACCATATATTTT
CASSQVPGLQGPGNTIYF
>TRBV27|TRBD2|TRBJ2-1|.
TGTGCCAGCAGTCCCCGGACTAGCGAAGGGAATGAGCAGTTCTTC
CASSPRTSEGNEQFF
>TRBV15|TRBD1|TRBJ2-7|.
TGTGCCACCAGCAGAGATACTCAGGGGGCCTACGAGCAGTACTTC
CATSRDTQGAYEQYF
>TRBV16|.|TRBJ1-2|many
TGTGCCAGCAGCCAATCCCCAGGATATGGCTACACCTTC
CASSQSPGYGYTF
>TRBV30|.|TRBJ2-7|.
TGTGCCTGGAGTGCGGTAGGGGACGCCTACGAGCAGTACTTC
CAWSAVGDAYEQYF
>TRBV28|TRBD1|TRBJ1-4|.
TGTGCCAGCAGTTTACAGGGGGTTAAAGAAAAACTGTTTTTT
CASSLQGVKEKLFF
>TRBV28|.|TRBJ2-1|.
TGTGCCAGCAGTCGGACTATCCGGTACAATGAGCAGTTCTTC
CASSRTIRYNEQFF
>TRBV9|TRBD1|TRBJ2-7|.
TGTGCCAGCAGCGTCGGAGGGGGACAGGGGGACCACGAGCAGTACTTC
CASSVGGGQGDHEQYF
>TRBV5-5|.|TRBJ2-5|.
TGTGCCAGCAGCCAAGGAGCGGAGACCCAGTACTTC
CASSQGAETQYF
>TRBV28|.|TRBJ2-1|.
TGTGCCAGCAGTTTACGTCGGGATGAGCAGTTCTTC
CASSLRRDEQFF
>TRBV5-4|.|TRBJ2-2|many
TGTGCCAGCAGCTTGGATGGGATGGGAGTCGGCGGGGAGCTGTTTTTT
CASSLDGMGVGGELFF